This is a list of T cell receptor beta chains from one sample in a study of T cells after yellow fever vaccination. A single record per CDR3 protein comes from TCRdb applying MiXCR to the 5' RACE reads. There are about 350,000 distinct CDR3 sequences in the sample; under 14% occur only once, and around 18% lies in the top ten. The sample was PBMCs, taken on the day of the first yellow fever vaccination. The receptors originated from a man between 18 and 29 years old who received the YFV17D yellow fever vaccine. The CDR3 runs from the conserved cysteine through the conserved F or W. The D gene is left open where the match is weak. For some rows the clone size is stated as once, few or many, or as a class when expanded; others skip it.

j_call | clone_size | v_call | d_call | cdr3_nt | cdr3_aa
TRBJ2-5 | - | TRBV2 | - | TGTGCCAGCCGAAGGAGGGGGCCCTTCCAAGAGACCCAGTACTTC | CASRRRGPFQETQYF
TRBJ2-1 | many | TRBV5-1 | TRBD1 | TGCGCCAGCACACCCTGGACAGGGTCGGCCAATGAGCAGTTCTTC | CASTPWTGSANEQFF
TRBJ2-3 | many | TRBV11-2 | - | TGTGCCAGCAGCTTAAGACTAGGCACAGATACGCAGTATTTT | CASSLRLGTDTQYF
TRBJ2-3 | few | TRBV10-3 | TRBD1 | TGTGCCATCACCTCGGGACAGGGGGCTAGCACAGATACGCAGTATTTT | CAITSGQGASTDTQYF
TRBJ2-3 | few | TRBV11-1 | - | TGTGCCAGCAGCTACGGGACCCCAGATACGCAGTATTTT | CASSYGTPDTQYF
TRBJ2-7 | few | TRBV5-5 | - | TGTGCCAGCAGCTCTTACGAGTACGAGCAGTACTTC | CASSSYEYEQYF
TRBJ2-3 | - | TRBV6-4 | TRBD2 | TGTGCCAGCAGTGAGGGACTAGACACAGATACGCAGTATTTT | CASSEGLDTDTQYF
TRBJ1-5 | - | TRBV6-1 | - | TGTGCCAACATCAATCAGCCCCAGCATTTT | CANINQPQHF
TRBJ1-1 | - | TRBV10-3 | TRBD1 | TGTGCCATCAGTGAGCCGGACAGGTGGGCTTTCTTT | CAISEPDRWAFF
TRBJ1-2 | - | TRBV20-1 | TRBD1 | TGCAGTGCTGGGACCGGGACAGGGGGCATGTTGGGCTACACCTTC | CSAGTGTGGMLGYTF
TRBJ2-3 | - | TRBV24-1 | TRBD2 | TGTGCCACCAGTGATGCCAGCGGGGTGCCATATACGCAGTATTTT | CATSDASGVPYTQYF
TRBJ1-3 | - | TRBV20-1 | - | TGCAGTGCTCCGGCGCCTGGAAACACCATATATTTT | CSAPAPGNTIYF
TRBJ2-6 | - | TRBV9 | - | TGTGCCAGCAGCGTAGAGGCAGGGGCAGGCCTCGGGGCCAACGTCCTGACTTTC | CASSVEAGAGLGANVLTF
TRBJ2-7 | many | TRBV12-3/TRBV12-4 | TRBD2 | TGTGCCAGCAGTTTGACTAGCGGGGGGGGGTCCTACGAGCAGTACTTC | CASSLTSGGGSYEQYF
TRBJ2-1 | many | TRBV6-2/TRBV6-3 | - | TGTGCCAGCGGCAATAATGAGCAGTTCTTC | CASGNNEQFF
TRBJ2-2 | few | TRBV4-3 | TRBD2 | TGCGCCAGCAGCCACGGGGACGGGAGGGGTGCCGGGGAGCTGTTTTTT | CASSHGDGRGAGELFF
TRBJ2-5 | - | TRBV5-1 | TRBD2 | TGCGCCAGCAGCGACGGGGGGTTGGAGACCCAGTACTTC | CASSDGGLETQYF
TRBJ2-7 | few | TRBV5-1 | - | TGCGCCAGCAGCTTGCCCTTAGCCAGCGTGCACGAGCAGTACTTC | CASSLPLASVHEQYF
TRBJ2-1 | many | TRBV19 | - | TGTGCCAGTAGTGTCGGGACACTACTTACGCAGTTCTTC | CASSVGTLLTQFF
TRBJ1-1 | few | TRBV12-3/TRBV12-4 | - | TGTGCCAGCAGTTTCAGCGGCCGTCCTTCAGTATTCATGAACACTGAAGCTTTCTTT | CASSFSGRPSVFMNTEAFF
TRBJ2-1 | few | TRBV6-2/TRBV6-3 | - | TGTGCCAGCAGTTACGGGGGCCACTCCTACAATGAGCAGTTCTTC | CASSYGGHSYNEQFF
TRBJ2-7 | many | TRBV7-8 | - | TGTGCCAGCAGCTTAGTTAGGGGCTACGAGCAGTACTTC | CASSLVRGYEQYF
TRBJ1-1 | few | TRBV5-4 | - | TGTGCCAGCAGCTTCCCTGGACGTCTTGAGGGAGCTTTCTTT | CASSFPGRLEGAFF
TRBJ2-7 | - | TRBV15 | TRBD1 | TGTGCCACCGGCACAGGGGGCGGGCGATACTACGAGCAGTACTTC | CATGTGGGRYYEQYF
TRBJ2-1 | few | TRBV7-4 | - | TGTGCCAGCACCCTGAGCCGTTCTAGCTCCTACAATGAGCAGTTCTTC | CASTLSRSSSYNEQFF
TRBJ1-5 | few | TRBV11-2 | - | TGTGCCAGCAGCCTAGGGGCGGGGGGGGTCAATCAGCCCCAGCATTTT | CASSLGAGGVNQPQHF
TRBJ1-2 | few | TRBV5-1 | - | TGCGCCAGCAGAGGTTCCCAGACGGATGGCTACACCTTC | CASRGSQTDGYTF
TRBJ1-3 | - | TRBV7-2 | - | TGTGCCAGCCGAGAAGCCTCTGGAAACACCATATATTTT | CASREASGNTIYF
TRBJ2-3 | - | TRBV5-4 | TRBD2 | TGTGCCAGCAGCTTGAAGAGCGGGGGAGCTAGCACAGATACGCAGTATTTT | CASSLKSGGASTDTQYF
TRBJ2-1 | many | TRBV5-5 | - | TGTGCCAGCAGCTCCATGGCCAGCAATGAGCAGTTCTTC | CASSSMASNEQFF
TRBJ2-2 | - | TRBV7-9 | - | TGTGCCAGCAGCCTCATCACGGGACTTTTAACCGGGGAGCTGTTTTTT | CASSLITGLLTGELFF
TRBJ2-3 | - | TRBV9 | TRBD2 | TGTGCCAGCAGCGCGTTGGGCGGGGGGCGCACAGATACGCAGTATTTT | CASSALGGGRTDTQYF
TRBJ2-1 | few | TRBV5-4 | - | TGTGCCAGCAGCCCCCGGGACGTACCGGAGCAGTTCTTC | CASSPRDVPEQFF
TRBJ2-3 | - | TRBV5-6 | - | TGTGCCAGCAGCTACTGGACAGAGGCCGGTTTCTGGACAGATACGCAGTATTTT | CASSYWTEAGFWTDTQYF
TRBJ1-1 | few | TRBV5-4 | - | TGTGCCAGCAGCGTAGACAGCACTGAAGCTTTCTTT | CASSVDSTEAFF
TRBJ2-7 | few | TRBV12-3/TRBV12-4 | - | TGTGCCAGCAGGGGGGCGAATCTCTACGAGCAGTACTTC | CASRGANLYEQYF
TRBJ1-2 | - | TRBV28 | - | TGTGCCAGCAGTAGCATCCCGGGTTCTTATGGCTACACCTTC | CASSSIPGSYGYTF